This note documents a single T cell receptor (beta chain) sequence. This table comes from immunoSEQ multiplex PCR, and its TCRdb copy is limited to in-frame clones, with some not included. Among hundreds of thousands of clones listed, over 80% were seen once. The CDR3 covers 12 residues. From germline, CDR1 is LNHDA and CDR2 SQIVND (reference sequence). The V end was cut by 10 bases, the J end by 4 bases, with 11 bases between. This specimen comes from a study of blood T cell repertoires in COVID-19. The cohort comprised adults aged 18 to 89 years residing in under 25 US areas. Cohorts were assigned according to the clinical history that participants reported. Each exposed participant met a COVID-19 case in the 2 weeks preceding study entry.

The V gene is TRBV19, the J gene TRBJ1-5, with a tentative D call TRBD1 (5 bases). The sequencing input was PBMCs or T cells enriched from blood (not recorded which). The receptor comes from a man aged 50-59 years who had been exposed to COVID-19. The CDR3, as DNA: TGTGCCACCATGGGGCGGAATCAGCCCCAGCATTTT. Protein sequence: CATMGRNQPQHF.